This T cell receptor (beta chain) was sequenced during a study of shared clonotypes between healthy human individuals (dated by TCRdb to the early 2020s). About the full investigation: The cohort included three men and a couple of women between 18 and 49 years of age. Different laboratories and diverse techniques were used to prepare libraries and sequence TCR repertoires, to increase sequencing depth and limit assay-specific biases. To estimate repertoire size and how much clonotype sharing occurs between individuals, the study deeply sequenced the blood TCR repertoires of a handful of healthy adults. Between about 0.9 and 10 billion PBMCs per donor were obtained by leukapheresis. The study at large found these results: Sampling was restricted to blood, and TCR repertoires in tissues likely differ from the TCR repertoires found in blood. Pairwise subsampling led to the expectation that sequencing depth would affect the degree of clonotype sharing among donors. The genetic and exposure-history diversity represented was limited by the small number of donors.

Using the deep immunoSEQ assay, multiplex PCR amplified TCR CDR3 regions from genomic DNA. For each cell subset, the extracted genomic DNA was distributed evenly across all wells of several immunoSEQ 96-well plates, and each plate served as one replicate. For unsorted PBMC, 300 ng genomic DNA, equal to roughly 33,000 T cell genomes, was loaded into each replicate PCR. Ten immunoSEQ deep assay plates were used to sequence the unsorted PBMC genomic DNA. Purified libraries were measured with a Qubit 3.0 fluorometer, size-checked on a Bioanalyzer 2100, and measured again with the KAPA Library Quantification kit. Each immunoSEQ 96-well plate was sequenced on its own single-read 150-cycle Illumina NextSeq 550 flow cell. The study's own analysis went as follows. Because only junctional sequences without quality scores were contained in the immunoSEQ output, filtering matching that applied to full-length reads could not be performed. To assign V/J genes and CDR3, sequences were annotated using PyIR, a Python wrapper for IgBLAST v1.9, with IMGT germline references. Reads were filtered out if the reads had weak V/J assignments (E-value above 1e-6), no CDR3, stop codons, out-of-frame junctions, or ambiguous translated residues. V3J clonotypes were defined as sequences sharing an identical inferred V gene, J gene, and CDR3 amino acid sequence. To compute the percentage overlap between repertoires, the number of shared unique clonotypes was divided by the size of the smaller repertoire. Three approaches were used to assess repertoire richness: RTK rarefaction, the Chao1 estimator, and Recon v2.1 estimates of unobserved clonotypes. In its TCRdb copy, this immuneACCESS table keeps in-frame sequences only and misses some clones. Where compared with another copy, unresolved V genes explain less than half of these, and the others have no known cause. V and J calls and clone size come straight from that table; D and trimming were deduced from the DNA. The sample table lists fewer than 650,000 clones, about three quarters of them with a count of one. 10% to 15% of the sample rests with the top ten.

Donors were healthy HIV-negative adults with no recently reported acute infections or vaccinations. Only Caucasian adults living in Nashville, Tennessee, USA were represented among the donors. For unsorted samples, tens of millions of PBMCs were counted, and genomic DNA was extracted using the QIAamp DNA Blood Mini kit. Blood was obtained by leukapheresis, after which PBMCs were separated by Ficoll-Histopaque density gradient centrifugation and cryopreserved in liquid nitrogen vapor phase. This clone has ten or more counts. What antigen it recognizes has not been identified. Base qualities are missing; no much larger clone stands one base away. The clonotype originates from a woman aged 40 to 50 in good health. Some clones in this sample may be carry-over from other donors' samples. The sequencing input was PBMCs.

The nucleotides read TGTGCCAGCAAACTGCAACTAGCGTCAGATACGCAGTATTTT. Its product reads: CASKLQLASDTQYF. This chain is built from TRBV6-5 and TRBJ2-3, and 7 junctional nucleotides match TRBD2. As encoded in the germline V gene, CDR1 is MNHEY while CDR2 is SVGAGI. Clipping removes 7 bases from V and 4 bases from J, with 8 as the unmatched junction base count. The CDR3 has 14 amino acids, counting the end cysteine and phenylalanine. Of the read, only the CDR3 DNA is kept; its 42 bases are in frame from base 1.